This entry lists 7 T cell receptor beta chains sequenced from one sample in a study of sequential checkpoint blockade in melanoma. The table came from immunoSEQ multiplex PCR; TCRdb's copy has only in-frame clones and leaves some out. Counted here are 13,000 or so clones, about two thirds occurring once; the ten biggest clones make up approximately 32%. The treatment here: randomized to nivolumab then ipilimumab (arm A) or the reverse (arm B). The starting material was CD8+ T cells sorted from blood (inferred from file names), obtained from a patient given nivolumab and ipilimumab in sequence. These TCRs come from a human donor with melanoma.

The J gene is TRBJ2-1, the V gene TRBV7-9, with TRBD1 matching 8 bases. V was clipped by 5 bases and J by 2 bases; unmatched bases: 8. Germline CDR1 is SEHNR and CDR2 is FQNEAQ (reference sequence). The CDR3 sequence is 16 residues long. Here the CDR3 reads CASSVGTGATYNEQFF. CDR3 nucleotides: TGTGCCAGCAGCGTAGGGACAGGCGCTACCTACAATGAGCAGTTCTTC.

This clone was seen more than once but under ten times. This chain connects TRBV10-3 to TRBJ2-3, with D possibly matching TRBD2 (5 bases). There are 15 residues in the CDR3. CDR1 is ENHRY, CDR2 SYGVKD, per germline. V lost 4 bases and J lost 2, with 13 bases in between. CDR3 DNA: TGTGCCATCAGTGGCTTACTAGTCCCCACAGATACGCAGTATTTT. Protein sequence: CAISGLLVPTDTQYF.

The chain couples TRBV6-6 to TRBJ1-2; 12 bases map to TRBD1. The V segment lost 0 bases and the J segment 8 bases; nucleotides outside the gene matches: 7. The CDR3 totals 16 residues. Germline-derived CDR1 and CDR2 are MNHNY and SVGAGI (reference sequence). The CDR3 spells CASSYSGTGGIKGYTF. CDR3 coding DNA: TGTGCCAGCAGTTACTCCGGGACAGGGGGCATTAAAGGCTACACCTTC.

The chain is built from TRBV30 and TRBJ2-7; 7 bases are shared with TRBD2. Germline loops: CDR1 GTSNPN, CDR2 SVGIG (reference sequence). The CDR3 contains 13 residues. The CDR3 spells CAYTAGTNYEQYF. As DNA, the CDR3 is TGTGCTTACACTGCCGGGACTAACTACGAGCAGTACTTC.

This clone was counted between two and nine times. The rearrangement links TRBV6-1 to TRBJ2-7; 7 bases align to TRBD2. V shed 10 bases, J shed 4 bases, and the junction held 10 bases outside the gene matches. This CDR3 spans 13 amino acids. Germline V gene data show CDR1 as MNHNS and CDR2 as SASEGT. The CDR3 loop is CATVGGSLYEQYF. CDR3 DNA sequence: TGTGCCACCGTTGGCGGGAGTTTGTACGAGCAGTACTTC.

The chain uses TRBV27 and TRBJ1-4; 10 nucleotides agree with TRBD1. This CDR3 region has 13 residues. J was trimmed by 10 bases and V by 7 bases; bases with no gene match: 6. CDR1 is MNHEY and CDR2 is SMNVEV in the germline V gene (reference sequence). The CDR3: CASKGDRGGKLFF. Here the CDR3 DNA reads TGTGCCAGCAAAGGGGACAGGGGAGGAAAACTGTTTTTT.

The DNA for the CDR3 is TGTGCCAGCAGCTTGGGACAGCTCTATGGCTACACCTTC. Its translation: CASSLGQLYGYTF. The gene calls are TRBV7-9 and TRBJ1-2; 7 bases are shared with TRBD1. The CDR3 loop spans 13 amino acids. Germline values: CDR1 SEHNR, CDR2 FQNEAQ (reference sequence). After removal of 3 bases from V and 4 bases from J, the junction contained 2 bases not matched to a gene.